Listed below are T cell receptor beta chains from one sample, sequenced in a study of spatial heterogeneity in lung cancer. From the 5' RACE reads, TCRdb called clonotypes with MiXCR, one entry per CDR3 protein. Among some 5,000 distinct CDR3 sequences listed, 13% were seen once. Sequencing used lung tumor tissue, obtained at surgery. The receptors here all came from a female donor with early-stage non-small cell lung cancer. Each CDR3 is given with its conserved first and last residue. A D gene is named only where the DNA matches it firmly. Not all rows give a size; the values are once, few, many and, for expanded clones, a class.

V	size	D	J	CDR3	DNA
TRBV7-9	hyperexpanded	NA	TRBJ2-7	CASSTGQHSYEQYF	TGTGCCAGCAGCACCGGACAGCATTCCTACGAGCAGTACTTC
TRBV6-5	medium-sized	NA	TRBJ2-3	CASSYRPPSGSQAGGAGTDTQYF	TGTGCCAGCAGTTACCGCCCTCCAAGCGGGAGTCAGGCAGGGGGAGCTGGGACAGATACGCAGTATTTT
TRBV7-9	large	NA	TRBJ2-4	CASSFVNIQYF	TGTGCCAGCAGCTTCGTCAACATTCAGTACTTC
TRBV12-3/TRBV12-4	NA	NA	TRBJ1-2	CASSFYGTGNYGYTF	TGTGCCAGCAGTTTCTACGGGACGGGCAACTATGGCTACACCTTC
TRBV5-1	medium-sized	NA	TRBJ2-2	CASRGDSSTGELFF	TGCGCCAGCAGGGGCGACAGCTCCACCGGGGAGCTGTTTTTT
TRBV28	medium-sized	NA	TRBJ1-5	CASRQGLEPQHF	TGTGCCAGCAGACAGGGTTTAGAGCCCCAGCATTTT
TRBV12-3/TRBV12-4	medium-sized	TRBD2	TRBJ2-1	CASSRAGGPYNEQFF	TGTGCCAGCAGTAGAGCGGGAGGGCCTTACAATGAGCAGTTCTTC
TRBV30	medium-sized	TRBD1	TRBJ1-2	CAWSSDRNYGYTF	TGTGCCTGGAGCTCGGACAGGAACTATGGCTACACCTTC
TRBV6-1	medium-sized	NA	TRBJ2-2	CASSEAETVIGTGELFF	TGTGCCAGCAGTGAAGCAGAAACCGTAATAGGTACCGGGGAGCTGTTTTTT
TRBV19	medium-sized	NA	TRBJ2-2	CASSIQGDGTGELFF	TGTGCCAGTAGTATACAGGGTGATGGCACCGGGGAGCTGTTTTTT
TRBV4-2	many	TRBD2	TRBJ2-1	CASSQVTPSGVRNEQFF	TGTGCCAGCAGCCAAGTAACCCCTAGCGGAGTTCGCAATGAGCAGTTCTTC
TRBV5-4	NA	TRBD1	TRBJ2-2	CASSLRDRGAGELFF	TGTGCCAGCAGCTTGCGGGACAGGGGAGCCGGGGAGCTGTTTTTT
TRBV27	medium-sized	NA	TRBJ1-1	CASSPTWIGPEAFF	TGTGCCAGCAGTCCTACATGGATTGGGCCTGAAGCTTTCTTT
TRBV28	medium-sized	NA	TRBJ2-6	CASEISGANVLTF	TGTGCCAGCGAGATCTCTGGGGCCAACGTCCTGACTTTC
TRBV20-1	many	NA	TRBJ1-4	CSARGPRVGKLFF	TGCAGTGCTAGAGGGCCCCGTGTGGGAAAACTGTTTTTT
TRBV12-5	many	TRBD2	TRBJ2-2	CASGLGTSGPPGELFF	TGTGCTAGTGGTCTTGGGACTAGCGGGCCTCCCGGGGAGCTGTTTTTT
TRBV7-3	medium-sized	NA	TRBJ1-4	CASSFAIGEAKAEKLFF	TGTGCCAGCAGCTTTGCCATAGGGGAGGCAAAGGCTGAAAAACTGTTTTTT
TRBV20-1	NA	NA	TRBJ1-6	CSAIQGSDSPLHF	TGCAGTGCTATACAGGGCTCGGATTCACCCCTCCACTTT
TRBV29-1	once	NA	TRBJ2-3	CSVAGPLWGYTDTQYF	TGCAGCGTTGCTGGCCCCTTGTGGGGGTACACAGATACGCAGTATTTT
TRBV20-1	many	NA	TRBJ1-2	CSARDYGEKVTNYGYTF	TGCAGTGCTAGAGATTACGGGGAAAAGGTGACTAACTATGGCTACACCTTC
TRBV3-1	medium-sized	TRBD2	TRBJ2-2	CASSQGRLAINTGELFF	TGTGCCAGCAGCCAAGGAAGACTAGCGATAAACACCGGGGAGCTGTTTTTT
TRBV5-1	NA	NA	TRBJ2-7	CASSPALSSYEQYF	TGCGCCAGCAGCCCCGCCTTGTCCTCCTACGAGCAGTACTTC
TRBV7-9	medium-sized	NA	TRBJ2-7	CASSFGPQGYEQYF	TGTGCCAGCAGCTTCGGGCCGCAGGGGTACGAGCAGTACTTC
TRBV12-3/TRBV12-4	NA	NA	TRBJ1-1	CASSPFDRKAFF	TGTGCTAGCAGTCCCTTTGACAGGAAAGCTTTCTTT
TRBV12-3/TRBV12-4	NA	NA	TRBJ2-1	CASSLAIGDKQFF	TGTGCCAGCAGTTTAGCGATAGGGGATAAGCAGTTCTTC
TRBV6-2/TRBV6-3	NA	NA	TRBJ1-1	CASTYGRLNTEAFF	TGTGCCAGCACCTATGGACGGCTGAACACTGAAGCTTTCTTT